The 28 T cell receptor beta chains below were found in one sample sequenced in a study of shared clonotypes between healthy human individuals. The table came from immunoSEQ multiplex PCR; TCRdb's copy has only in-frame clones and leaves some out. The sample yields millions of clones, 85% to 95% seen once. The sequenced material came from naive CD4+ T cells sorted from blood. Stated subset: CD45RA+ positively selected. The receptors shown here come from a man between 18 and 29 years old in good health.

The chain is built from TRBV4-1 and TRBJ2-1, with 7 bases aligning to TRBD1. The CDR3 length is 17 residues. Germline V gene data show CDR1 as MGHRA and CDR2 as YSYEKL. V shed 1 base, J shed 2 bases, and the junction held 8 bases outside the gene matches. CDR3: CASSQGGTANTYNEQFF. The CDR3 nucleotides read TGCGCCAGCAGCCAAGGGGGGACAGCAAATACCTACAATGAGCAGTTCTTC.

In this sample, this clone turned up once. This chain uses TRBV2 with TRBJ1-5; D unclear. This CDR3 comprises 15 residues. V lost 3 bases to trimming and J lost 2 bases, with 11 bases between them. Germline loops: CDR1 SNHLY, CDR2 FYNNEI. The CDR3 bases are TGTGCCAGCAGTGATTCCTTAGGAGGCAATCAGCCCCAGCATTTT. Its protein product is CASSDSLGGNQPQHF.

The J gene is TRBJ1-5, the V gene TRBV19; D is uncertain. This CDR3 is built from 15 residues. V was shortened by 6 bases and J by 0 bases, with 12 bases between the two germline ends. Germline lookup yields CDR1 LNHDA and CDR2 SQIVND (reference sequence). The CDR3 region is CASRGLGYSNQPQHF. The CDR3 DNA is TGTGCCAGTAGAGGACTGGGCTATAGCAATCAGCCCCAGCATTTT.

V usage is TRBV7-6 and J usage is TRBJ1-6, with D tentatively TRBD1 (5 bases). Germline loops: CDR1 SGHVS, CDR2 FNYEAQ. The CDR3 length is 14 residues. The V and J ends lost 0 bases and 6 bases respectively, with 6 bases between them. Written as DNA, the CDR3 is TGTGCCAGCAGCTTAGCAGGGGTTAATTCACCCCTCCACTTT. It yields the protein CASSLAGVNSPLHF.

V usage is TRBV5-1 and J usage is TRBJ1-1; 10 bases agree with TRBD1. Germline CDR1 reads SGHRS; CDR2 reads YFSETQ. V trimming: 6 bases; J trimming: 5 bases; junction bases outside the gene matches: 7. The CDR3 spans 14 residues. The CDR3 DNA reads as TGCGCCAGCAAACCCCAGGACAGGGGGACTGAAGCTTTCTTT. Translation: CASKPQDRGTEAFF.

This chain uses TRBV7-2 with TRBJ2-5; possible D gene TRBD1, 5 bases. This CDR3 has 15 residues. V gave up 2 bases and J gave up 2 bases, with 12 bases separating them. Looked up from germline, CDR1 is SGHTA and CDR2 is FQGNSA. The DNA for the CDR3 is TGTGCCAGCAGCTTATGGCGGCAGGGTCAAGAGACCCAGTACTTC. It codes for CASSLWRQGQETQYF.

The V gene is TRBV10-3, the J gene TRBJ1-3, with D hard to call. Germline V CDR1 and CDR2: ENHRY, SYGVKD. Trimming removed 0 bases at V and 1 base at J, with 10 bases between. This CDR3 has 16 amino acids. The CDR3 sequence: CAISESGEGSGNTIYF. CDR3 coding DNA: TGTGCCATCAGTGAGTCCGGGGAAGGATCTGGAAACACCATATATTTT.

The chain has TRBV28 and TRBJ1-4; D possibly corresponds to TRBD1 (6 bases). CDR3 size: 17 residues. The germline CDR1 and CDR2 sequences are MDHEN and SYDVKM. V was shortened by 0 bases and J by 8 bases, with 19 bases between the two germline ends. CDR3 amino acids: CASSLWPQGNQKEKLFF. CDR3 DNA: TGTGCCAGCAGTTTATGGCCACAGGGAAACCAAAAGGAAAAACTGTTTTTT.

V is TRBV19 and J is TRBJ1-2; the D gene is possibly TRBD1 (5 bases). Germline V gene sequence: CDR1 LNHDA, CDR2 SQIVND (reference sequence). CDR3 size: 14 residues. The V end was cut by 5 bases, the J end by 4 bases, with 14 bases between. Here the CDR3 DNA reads TGTGCCAGTAGTCCTCAGGGAGGCGGCTATGGCTACACCTTC. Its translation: CASSPQGGGYGYTF.

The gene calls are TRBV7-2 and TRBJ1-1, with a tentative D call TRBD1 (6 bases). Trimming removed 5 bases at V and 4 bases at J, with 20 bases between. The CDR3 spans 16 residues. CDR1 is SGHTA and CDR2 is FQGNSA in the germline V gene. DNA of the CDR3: TGTGCCAGCAGCGTTACAGGGACAACCGCTTTCACTGAAGCTTTCTTT. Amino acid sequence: CASSVTGTTAFTEAFF. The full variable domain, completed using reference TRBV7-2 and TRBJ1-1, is GAGVSQSPSNKVTEKGKDVELRCDPISGHTALYWYRQSLGQGLEFLIYFQGNSAPDKSGLPSDRFSAERTGGSVSTLTIQRTQQEDSAVYLCASSVTGTTAFTEAFFGQGTRLTVV.

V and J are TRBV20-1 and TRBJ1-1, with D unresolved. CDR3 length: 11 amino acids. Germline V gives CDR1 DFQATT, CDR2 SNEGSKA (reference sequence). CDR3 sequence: CHYDRNTEAFF. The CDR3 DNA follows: TGCCATTACGATAGGAACACTGAAGCTTTCTTT.

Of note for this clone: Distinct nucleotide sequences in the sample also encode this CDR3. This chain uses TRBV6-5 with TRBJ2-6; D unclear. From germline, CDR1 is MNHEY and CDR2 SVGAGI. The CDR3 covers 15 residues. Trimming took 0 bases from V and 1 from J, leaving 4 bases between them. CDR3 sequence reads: CASSYSQSGANVLTF. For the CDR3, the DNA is TGTGCCAGCAGTTACTCCCAGTCTGGGGCCAACGTCCTGACTTTC.

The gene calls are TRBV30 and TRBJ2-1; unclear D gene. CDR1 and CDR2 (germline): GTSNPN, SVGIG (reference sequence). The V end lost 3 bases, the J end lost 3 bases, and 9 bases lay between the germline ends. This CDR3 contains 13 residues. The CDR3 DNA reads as TGTGCCTGGAGGGCGGACGTCTACAATGAGCAGTTCTTC. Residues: CAWRADVYNEQFF.

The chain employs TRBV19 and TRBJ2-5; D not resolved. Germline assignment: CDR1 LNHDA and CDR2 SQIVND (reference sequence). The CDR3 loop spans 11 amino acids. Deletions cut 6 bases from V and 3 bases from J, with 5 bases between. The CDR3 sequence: CASRTEETQYF. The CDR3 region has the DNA TGTGCCAGTAGAACAGAAGAGACCCAGTACTTC.

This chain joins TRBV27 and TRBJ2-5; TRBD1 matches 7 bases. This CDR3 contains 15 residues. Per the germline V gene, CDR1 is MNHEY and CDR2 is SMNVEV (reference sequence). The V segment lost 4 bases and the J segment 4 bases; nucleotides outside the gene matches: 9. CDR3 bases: TGTGCCAGCAGTTGGACAGGAAGGGAAGGAGAGACCCAGTACTTC. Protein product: CASSWTGREGETQYF.

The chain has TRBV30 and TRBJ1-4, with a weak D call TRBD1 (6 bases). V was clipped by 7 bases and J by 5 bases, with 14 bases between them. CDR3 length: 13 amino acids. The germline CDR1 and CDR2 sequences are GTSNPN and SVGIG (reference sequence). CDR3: CAYDRRGNEKLFF. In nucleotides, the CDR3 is TGTGCCTACGACAGGAGGGGGAATGAAAAACTGTTTTTT.

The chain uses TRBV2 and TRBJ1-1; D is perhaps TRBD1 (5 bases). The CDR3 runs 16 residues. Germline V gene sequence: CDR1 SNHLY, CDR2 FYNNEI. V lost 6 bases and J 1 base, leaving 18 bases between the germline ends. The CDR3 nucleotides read TGTGCCAGCAGAGCCGCTTCGGGACGAGGGAACACTGAAGCTTTCTTT. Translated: CASRAASGRGNTEAFF.

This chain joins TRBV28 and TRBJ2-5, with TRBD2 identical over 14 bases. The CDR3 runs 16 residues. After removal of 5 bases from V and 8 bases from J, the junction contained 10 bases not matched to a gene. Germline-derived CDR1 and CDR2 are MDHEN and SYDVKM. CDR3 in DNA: TGTGCCAGCAGTCCCCTGGGACTAGCGGGGGAGGGTACCCAGTACTTC. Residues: CASSPLGLAGEGTQYF.

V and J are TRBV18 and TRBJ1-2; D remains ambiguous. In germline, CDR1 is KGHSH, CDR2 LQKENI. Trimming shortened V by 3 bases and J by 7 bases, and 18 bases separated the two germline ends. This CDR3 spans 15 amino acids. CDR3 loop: CASSPKGDQAAGYTF. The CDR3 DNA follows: TGTGCCAGCTCACCGAAAGGCGACCAGGCGGCTGGCTACACCTTC.

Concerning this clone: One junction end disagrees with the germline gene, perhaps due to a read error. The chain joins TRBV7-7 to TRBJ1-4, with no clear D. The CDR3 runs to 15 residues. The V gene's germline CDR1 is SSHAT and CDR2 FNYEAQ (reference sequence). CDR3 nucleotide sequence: TGTGCTAGCAGCTTGGGCACCGCCTCTAATGAAAAACTGTTTTTT. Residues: CASSLGTASNEKLFF.

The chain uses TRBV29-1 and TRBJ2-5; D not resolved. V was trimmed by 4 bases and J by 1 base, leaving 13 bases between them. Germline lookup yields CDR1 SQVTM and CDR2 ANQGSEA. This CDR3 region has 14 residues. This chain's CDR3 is CSVGPGPTQETQYF. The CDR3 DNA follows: TGCAGCGTTGGACCAGGACCGACCCAAGAGACCCAGTACTTC.

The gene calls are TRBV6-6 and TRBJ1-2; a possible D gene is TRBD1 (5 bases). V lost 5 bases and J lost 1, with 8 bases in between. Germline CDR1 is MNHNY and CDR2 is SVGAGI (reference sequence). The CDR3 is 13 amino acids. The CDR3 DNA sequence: TGTGCCAGCAGTATGGGGGGTAACTATGGCTACACCTTC. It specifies CASSMGGNYGYTF.

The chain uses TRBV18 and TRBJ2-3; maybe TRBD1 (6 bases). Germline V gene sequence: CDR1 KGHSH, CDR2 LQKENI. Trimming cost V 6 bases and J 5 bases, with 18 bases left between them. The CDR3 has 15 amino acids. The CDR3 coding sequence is TGTGCCAGCTCCATGTTGACAGGAGGCCAAGATACGCAGTATTTT. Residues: CASSMLTGGQDTQYF.

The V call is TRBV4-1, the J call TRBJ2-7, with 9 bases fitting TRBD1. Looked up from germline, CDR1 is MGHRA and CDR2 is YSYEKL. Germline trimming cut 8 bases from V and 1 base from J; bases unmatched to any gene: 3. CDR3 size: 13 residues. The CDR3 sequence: CASAGTGSYEQYF. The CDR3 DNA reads TGCGCCAGCGCCGGGACAGGGTCCTACGAGCAGTACTTC.

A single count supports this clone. DNA for the CDR3: TGTGCCAGCAGTCCCCTCCCTACAGGGGGAGGGACTGAAGCTTTCTTT. Translation: CASSPLPTGGGTEAFF. The genes are TRBV2 and TRBJ1-1; the match to TRBD1 covers 8 bases. The CDR3 is 16 residues long. V lost 5 bases and J lost 5; bases outside the gene matches: 13. From germline, CDR1 is SNHLY and CDR2 FYNNEI.

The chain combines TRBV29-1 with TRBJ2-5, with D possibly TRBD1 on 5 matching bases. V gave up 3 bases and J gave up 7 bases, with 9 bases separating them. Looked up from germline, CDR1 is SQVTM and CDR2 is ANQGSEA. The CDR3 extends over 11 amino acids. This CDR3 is CSVDQGWTQYF. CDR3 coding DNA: TGCAGCGTTGACCAGGGATGGACCCAGTACTTC.

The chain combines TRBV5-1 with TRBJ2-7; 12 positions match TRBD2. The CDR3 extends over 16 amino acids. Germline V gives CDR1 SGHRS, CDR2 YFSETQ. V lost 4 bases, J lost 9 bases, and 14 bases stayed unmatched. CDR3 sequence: CASSDPTSGGPPRQYF. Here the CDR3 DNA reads TGCGCCAGCAGCGACCCCACTAGCGGGGGGCCTCCCCGGCAGTACTTC. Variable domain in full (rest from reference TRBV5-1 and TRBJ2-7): KAGVTQTPRYLIKTRGQQVTLSCSPISGHRSVSWYQQTPGQGLQFLFEYFSETQRNKGNFPGRFSGRQFSNSRSEMNVSTLELGDSALYLCASSDPTSGGPPRQYFGPGTRLTVT.

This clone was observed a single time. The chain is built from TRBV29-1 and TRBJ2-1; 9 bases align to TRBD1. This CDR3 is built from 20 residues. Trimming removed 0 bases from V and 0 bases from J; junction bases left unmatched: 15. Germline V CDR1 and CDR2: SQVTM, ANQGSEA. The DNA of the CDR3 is TGCAGCGTTGAAGAGTGGGCGACAGGGGGTCAATTTAGCTCCTACAATGAGCAGTTCTTC. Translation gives CSVEEWATGGQFSSYNEQFF.